The rows below give T cell receptor beta chains drawn from one sample of a study of T cells in Graves' hyperthyroidism and ophthalmopathy. Each CDR3 protein is one row after TCRdb ran MiXCR on the multiplex PCR reads. The sample shows roughly 350,000 distinct CDR3 sequences, approximately 14% of them seen only once. Sequenced sample: blood. These receptors were taken from a woman aged 40 to 50 with Graves' ophthalmopathy. CDR3s include the opening cysteine and the closing phenylalanine or tryptophan. A D gene is named only where the DNA matches it firmly. The size of a clone is reported for some rows only, either as once, few or many, or as a class for expanded clones.

cdr3_aa cdr3_nt d_call clone_size j_call v_call
CASSEALHGRVWETQYF TGTGCCAGCAGTGAAGCGCTACACGGTCGCGTGTGGGAGACCCAGTACTTC - many TRBJ2-5 TRBV6-1
CASTAWGVQYF TGTGCCAGCACCGCCTGGGGGGTCCAGTACTTC - many TRBJ2-5 TRBV27
CASSLIRGTGDQETQYF TGTGCCAGCAGTTTAATTCGAGGGACAGGGGACCAAGAGACCCAGTACTTC TRBD1 many TRBJ2-5 TRBV27
CASSGARSGSSYEQYF TGTGCCAGCAGTGGGGCTCGTAGCGGGAGCTCCTACGAGCAGTACTTC TRBD2 many TRBJ2-7 TRBV2
CATSEGKPYEQYF TGTGCCACCAGTGAGGGGAAACCCTACGAGCAGTACTTC - many TRBJ2-7 TRBV24-1
CSVTAGGVLQFF TGCAGCGTTACTGCAGGAGGGGTGTTGCAGTTCTTC - - TRBJ2-1 TRBV29-1
CASSSRGLSNQPQHF TGTGCCAGCAGTTCCCGGGGCCTTAGCAATCAGCCCCAGCATTTT - many TRBJ1-5 TRBV12-3/TRBV12-4
CASSAGTPYGYTF TGTGCCAGCAGCGCCGGGACACCCTATGGCTACACCTTC - many TRBJ1-2 TRBV2
CAWNWGTGPNGEQYF TGTGCCTGGAATTGGGGGACAGGTCCAAATGGCGAGCAGTACTTC TRBD1 - TRBJ2-7 TRBV30
CASSQELGTSFRNEQFF TGTGCCAGCAGCCAAGAGCTGGGGACTTCTTTTCGGAATGAGCAGTTCTTC - once TRBJ2-1 TRBV3-1
CASSGQGDGTEAFF TGTGCCAGCAGCGGACAGGGAGACGGAACTGAAGCTTTCTTT TRBD1 many TRBJ1-1 TRBV6-1
CASSRPGTNEQFF TGTGCCAGCAGCCGACCCGGAACGAATGAGCAGTTCTTC - many TRBJ2-1 TRBV12-3/TRBV12-4
CANSQDHGRGRNQPQHF TGCGCCAACAGCCAAGATCACGGCAGGGGGCGGAATCAGCCCCAGCATTTT TRBD1 few TRBJ1-5 TRBV4-1
CASGSGQGATGGYTF TGTGCCAGCGGCTCCGGGCAGGGGGCGACTGGTGGCTACACCTTC TRBD1 - TRBJ1-2 TRBV11-3
CASRAGGSNSPLHF TGTGCCAGCAGGGCAGGGGGTAGTAATTCACCCCTCCACTTT TRBD1 few TRBJ1-6 TRBV28
CASSLDQGASEAFF TGTGCCAGCAGTTTGGATCAGGGGGCCTCTGAAGCTTTCTTT TRBD1 many TRBJ1-1 TRBV12-3/TRBV12-4
CASSLGQGAGNEQFF TGCGCCAGCAGCTTGGGACAGGGGGCGGGCAATGAGCAGTTCTTC TRBD1 many TRBJ2-1 TRBV5-1